This T cell receptor beta chain came from a study of blood T cell repertoires in COVID-19. The table came from immunoSEQ multiplex PCR; TCRdb's copy has only in-frame clones and leaves some out. This sample has a few hundred thousand clones, with roughly 80% found just once. Trimming pared 2 bases from V and 5 bases from J, leaving 15 bases between. The CDR3 runs to 15 residues. Germline values: CDR1 SGHAT, CDR2 FQNNGV. The clonotype comes from a woman aged 45 to 65 who had recovered from COVID-19. The chain carries TRBV11-2 and TRBJ1-1; D is perhaps TRBD1 (5 bases). Sequences were obtained from PBMCs or T cells enriched from blood (not recorded which). The CDR3: CASSLSGGRRTEAFF. DNA of the CDR3: TGTGCCAGCAGCTTATCCGGGGGGAGGAGGACTGAAGCTTTCTTT.